This T cell receptor beta chain was found in a study of blood T cell repertoires in COVID-19. Study details: Both acute and convalescent COVID-19 samples were obtained from the United States, Italy and Spain. The cDNA or gDNA used as material had been derived from T cells, B-cell-depleted T cells, or PBMCs.

In the authors' workflow: It was from reference gene primer amplification that nucleated cell counts were estimated. Assay used: immunoSEQ multiplex PCR; TCRdb lists only in-frame clones, some missing. V and J calls and clone size are given by that table; D and trimming were obtained from the DNA. Found here are 150,000 to 200,000 clones, 70% to 90% of them singletons; the top ten hold roughly 8.2%. The CDR3 spans 12 residues. Per germline, CDR1 SEHNR and CDR2 FQNEAQ (reference sequence). V gave up 5 bases and J gave up 11 bases; unmatched junction bases: 8. Material: peripheral blood. The rearrangement uses TRBV7-9 and TRBJ1-1, with 7 bases matching TRBD1. This TCR derives from a man in his 60s with acute or convalescent COVID-19. The DNA for the CDR3 is TGTGCCAGCAGCCTAGGGGACAGTCGGGCTTTCTTT. This codes for CASSLGDSRAFF.